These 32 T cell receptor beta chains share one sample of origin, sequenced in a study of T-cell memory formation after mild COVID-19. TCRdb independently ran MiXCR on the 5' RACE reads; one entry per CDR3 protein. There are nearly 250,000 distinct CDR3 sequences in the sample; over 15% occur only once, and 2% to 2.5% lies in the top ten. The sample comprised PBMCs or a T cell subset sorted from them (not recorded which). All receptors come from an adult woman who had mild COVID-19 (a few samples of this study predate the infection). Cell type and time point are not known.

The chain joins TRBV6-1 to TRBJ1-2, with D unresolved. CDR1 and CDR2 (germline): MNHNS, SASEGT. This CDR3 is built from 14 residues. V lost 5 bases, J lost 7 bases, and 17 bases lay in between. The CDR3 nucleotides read TGTGCCAGCAGTTCCGCCGATTTCACCCTTGGCTACACCTTC. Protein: CASSSADFTLGYTF.

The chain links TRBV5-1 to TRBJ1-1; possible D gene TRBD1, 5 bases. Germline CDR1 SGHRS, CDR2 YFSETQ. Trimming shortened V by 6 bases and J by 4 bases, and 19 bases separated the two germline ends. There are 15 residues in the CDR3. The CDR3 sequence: CASMGGDNRGTEAFF. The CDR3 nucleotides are TGCGCCAGCATGGGGGGGGATAATCGTGGCACTGAAGCTTTCTTT.

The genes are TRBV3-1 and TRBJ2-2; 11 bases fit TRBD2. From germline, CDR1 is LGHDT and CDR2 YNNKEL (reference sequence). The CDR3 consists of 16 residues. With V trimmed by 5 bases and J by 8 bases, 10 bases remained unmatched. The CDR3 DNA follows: TGTGCCAGCAGCTTAGCCGGGACTAGCGGACTTGGGGAGCTGTTTTTT. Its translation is CASSLAGTSGLGELFF.

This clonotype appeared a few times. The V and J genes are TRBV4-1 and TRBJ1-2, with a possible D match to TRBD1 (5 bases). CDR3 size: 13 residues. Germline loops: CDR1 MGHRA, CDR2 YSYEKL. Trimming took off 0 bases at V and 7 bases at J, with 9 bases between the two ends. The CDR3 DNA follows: TGCGCCAGCAGCCAAGACAGGGCTGGTGGCTACACCTTC. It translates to CASSQDRAGGYTF.

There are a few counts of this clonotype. The CDR3 is CSAVTPRGTDTQYF. The DNA of the CDR3 is TGCAGCGCCGTCACCCCCCGGGGCACAGATACGCAGTATTTT. The J gene is TRBJ2-3, the V gene TRBV29-1; D is uncertain. V was shortened by 7 bases and J by 1 base, with 15 bases between the two germline ends. The germline CDR1 and CDR2 sequences are SQVTM and ANQGSEA. The CDR3 sequence is 14 residues long.

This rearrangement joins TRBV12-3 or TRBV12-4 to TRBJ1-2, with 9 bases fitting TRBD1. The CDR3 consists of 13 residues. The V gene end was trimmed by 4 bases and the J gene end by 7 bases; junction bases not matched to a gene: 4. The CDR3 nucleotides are TGTGCCAGCAGTTCCGGGACAGGGCGTGGCTACACCTTC. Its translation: CASSSGTGRGYTF.

Written as DNA, the CDR3 is TGTGCCAGCAGACCCAGGTCGGGCGACACTGAAGCTTTCTTT. It specifies CASRPRSGDTEAFF. The chain recombines TRBV7-9 with TRBJ1-1, with D hard to call. V was trimmed by 6 bases and J by 3 bases, leaving 14 bases between them. The CDR3 is made up of 14 amino acids. Germline V lookup: CDR1 SEHNR, CDR2 FQNEAQ (reference sequence).

For the CDR3, the DNA is TGTGCCAGCAGCGTAGGAGTAGGGGGGAGTTATGGCTACACCTTC. This translates into CASSVGVGGSYGYTF. V and J are TRBV9 and TRBJ1-2, with D maybe TRBD1 (6 bases). Germline values: CDR1 SGDLS, CDR2 YYNGEE. With 0 bases removed from V and 5 bases from J, the gap between germline ends came to 14 bases. The CDR3 extends over 15 amino acids.

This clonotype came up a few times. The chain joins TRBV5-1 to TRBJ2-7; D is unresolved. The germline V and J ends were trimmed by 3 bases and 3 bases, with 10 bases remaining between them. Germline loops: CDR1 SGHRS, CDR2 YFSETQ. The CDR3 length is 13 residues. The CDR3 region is CASSSEPYYEQYF. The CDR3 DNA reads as TGCGCCAGCAGCTCAGAGCCCTACTACGAGCAGTACTTC.

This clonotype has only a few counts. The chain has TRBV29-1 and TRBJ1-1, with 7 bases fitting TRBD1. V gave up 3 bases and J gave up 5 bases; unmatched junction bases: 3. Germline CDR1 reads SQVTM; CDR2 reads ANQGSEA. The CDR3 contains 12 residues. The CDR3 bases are TGCAGCGTTGACCCAGGGGGAACTGAAGCTTTCTTT. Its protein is CSVDPGGTEAFF.

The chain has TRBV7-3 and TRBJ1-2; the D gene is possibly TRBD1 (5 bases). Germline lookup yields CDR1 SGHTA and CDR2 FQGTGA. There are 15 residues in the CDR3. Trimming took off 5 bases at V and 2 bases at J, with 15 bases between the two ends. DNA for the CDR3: TGTGCCAGCAGCGATCCCGGGACGGTGAACTATGGCTACACCTTC. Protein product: CASSDPGTVNYGYTF.

CDR3 nucleotide sequence: TGTGCCAGCAGCTTCAGCGGGGGACGTTTCGAGCAGTACTTC. This sequence encodes CASSFSGGRFEQYF. The chain has TRBV7-8 and TRBJ2-7, with 8 bases that match TRBD2. Germline V lookup: CDR1 SGHVS, CDR2 FQNEAQ. The trim removed 3 bases at V and 6 bases at J, leaving 7 bases unmatched. The CDR3 is made up of 14 amino acids.

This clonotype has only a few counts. DNA of the CDR3: TGTGCCAGCAGCCCTACCTCCACGGAAAAACTGTTTTTT. Encoded protein: CASSPTSTEKLFF. The rearrangement links TRBV7-2 to TRBJ1-4; no definite D call. V lost 5 bases, J lost 8 bases, and 12 bases lay in between. CDR1 SGHTA and CDR2 FQGNSA come from the germline V gene. The CDR3 runs 13 residues.

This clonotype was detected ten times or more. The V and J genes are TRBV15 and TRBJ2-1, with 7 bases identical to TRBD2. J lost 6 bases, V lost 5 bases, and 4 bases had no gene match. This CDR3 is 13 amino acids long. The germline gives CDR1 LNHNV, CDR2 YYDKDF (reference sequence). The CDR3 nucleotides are TGTGCCACCAGCCGATCTAGCGGCAATGAGCAGTTCTTC. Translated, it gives CATSRSSGNEQFF.

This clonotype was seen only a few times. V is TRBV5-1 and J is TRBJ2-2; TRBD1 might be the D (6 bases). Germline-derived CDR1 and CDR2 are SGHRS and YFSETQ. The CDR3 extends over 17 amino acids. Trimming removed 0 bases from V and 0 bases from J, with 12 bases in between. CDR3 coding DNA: TGCGCCAGCAGCTTGGCGGGACAAGCTTCGAACACCGGGGAGCTGTTTTTT. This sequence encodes CASSLAGQASNTGELFF.

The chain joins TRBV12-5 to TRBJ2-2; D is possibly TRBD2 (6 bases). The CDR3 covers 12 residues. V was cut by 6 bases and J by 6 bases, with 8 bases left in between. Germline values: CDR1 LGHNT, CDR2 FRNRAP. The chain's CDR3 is CASGPGAGELFF. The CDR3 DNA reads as TGTGCTAGTGGGCCGGGGGCCGGGGAGCTGTTTTTT.

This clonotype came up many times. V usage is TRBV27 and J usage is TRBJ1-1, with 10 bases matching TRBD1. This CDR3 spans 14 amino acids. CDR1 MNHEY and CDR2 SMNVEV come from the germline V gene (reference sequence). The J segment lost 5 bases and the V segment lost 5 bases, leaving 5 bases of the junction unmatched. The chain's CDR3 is CASSPDRGLTEAFF. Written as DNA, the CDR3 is TGTGCCAGCAGTCCAGACAGGGGGCTTACTGAAGCTTTCTTT.

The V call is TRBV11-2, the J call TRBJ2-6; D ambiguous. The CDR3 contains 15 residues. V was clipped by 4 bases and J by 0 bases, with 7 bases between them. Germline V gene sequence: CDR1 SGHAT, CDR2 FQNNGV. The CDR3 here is CASSSDNSGANVLTF. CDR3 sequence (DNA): TGTGCCAGCAGCTCTGACAACTCTGGGGCCAACGTCCTGACTTTC.

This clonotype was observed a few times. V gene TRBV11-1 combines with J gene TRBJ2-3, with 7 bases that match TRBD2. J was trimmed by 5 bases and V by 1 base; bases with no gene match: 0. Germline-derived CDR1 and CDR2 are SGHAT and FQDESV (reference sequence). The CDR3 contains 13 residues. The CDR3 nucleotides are TGTGCCAGCAGCTTAGGGGAGGGAGATACGCAGTATTTT. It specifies CASSLGEGDTQYF.

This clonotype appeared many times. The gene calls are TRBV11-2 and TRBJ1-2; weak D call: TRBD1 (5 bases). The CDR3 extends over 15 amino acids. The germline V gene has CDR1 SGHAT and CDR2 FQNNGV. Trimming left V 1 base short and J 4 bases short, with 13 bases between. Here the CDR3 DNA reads TGTGCCAGCAGCTTAGGATCATCAGGGATCTATGGCTACACCTTC. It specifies CASSLGSSGIYGYTF.

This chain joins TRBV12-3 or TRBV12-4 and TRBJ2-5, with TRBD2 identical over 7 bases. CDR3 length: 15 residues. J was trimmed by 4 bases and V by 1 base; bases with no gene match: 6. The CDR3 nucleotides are TGTGCCAGCAGTTTAGGCTCTGGGGGGGGAGAGACCCAGTACTTC. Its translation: CASSLGSGGGETQYF.

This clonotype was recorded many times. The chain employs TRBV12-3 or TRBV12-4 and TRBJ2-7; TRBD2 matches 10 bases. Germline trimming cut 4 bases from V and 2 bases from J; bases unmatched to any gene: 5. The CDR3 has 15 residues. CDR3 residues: CASSSVAGGTYEQYF. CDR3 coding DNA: TGTGCCAGCAGTTCCGTAGCGGGAGGCACCTACGAGCAGTACTTC.

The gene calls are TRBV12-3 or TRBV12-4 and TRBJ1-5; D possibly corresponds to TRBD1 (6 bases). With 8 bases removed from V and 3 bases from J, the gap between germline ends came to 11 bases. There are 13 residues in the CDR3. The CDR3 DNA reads TGTGCCAGCGCAAACAGGGACAATCAGCCCCAGCATTTT. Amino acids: CASANRDNQPQHF.

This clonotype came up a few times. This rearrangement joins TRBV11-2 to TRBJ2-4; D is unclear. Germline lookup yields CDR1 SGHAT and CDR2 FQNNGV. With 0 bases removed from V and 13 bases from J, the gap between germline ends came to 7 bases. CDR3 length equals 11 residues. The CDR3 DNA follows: TGTGCCAGCAGCTTAGATTTCCAGCAGTACTTC. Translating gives CASSLDFQQYF.

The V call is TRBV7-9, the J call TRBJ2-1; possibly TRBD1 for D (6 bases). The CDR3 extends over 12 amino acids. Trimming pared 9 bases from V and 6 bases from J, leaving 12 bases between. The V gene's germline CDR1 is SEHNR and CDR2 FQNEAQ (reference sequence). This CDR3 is CASPQGPNEQFF. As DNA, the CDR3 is TGTGCCAGTCCTCAGGGGCCCAATGAGCAGTTCTTC.

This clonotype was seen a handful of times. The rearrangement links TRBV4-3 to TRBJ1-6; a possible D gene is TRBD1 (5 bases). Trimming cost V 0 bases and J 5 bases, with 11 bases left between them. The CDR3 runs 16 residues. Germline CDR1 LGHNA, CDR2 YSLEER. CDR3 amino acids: CASSQDIDRNNSPLHF. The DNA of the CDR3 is TGCGCCAGCAGCCAAGATATCGACAGAAATAATTCACCCCTCCACTTT.

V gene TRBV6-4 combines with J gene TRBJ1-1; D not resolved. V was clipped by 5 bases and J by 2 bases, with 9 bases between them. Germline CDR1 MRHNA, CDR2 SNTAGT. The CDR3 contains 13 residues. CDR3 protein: CASSSDYNTEAFF. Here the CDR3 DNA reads TGTGCCAGCAGTTCGGATTATAACACTGAAGCTTTCTTT.

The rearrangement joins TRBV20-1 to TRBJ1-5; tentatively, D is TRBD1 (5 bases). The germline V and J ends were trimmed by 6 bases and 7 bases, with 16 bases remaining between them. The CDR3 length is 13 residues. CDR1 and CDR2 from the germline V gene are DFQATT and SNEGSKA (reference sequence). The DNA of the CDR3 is TGCAGTGCCCAAAGGACAAGGATACAGCCCCAGCATTTT. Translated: CSAQRTRIQPQHF.

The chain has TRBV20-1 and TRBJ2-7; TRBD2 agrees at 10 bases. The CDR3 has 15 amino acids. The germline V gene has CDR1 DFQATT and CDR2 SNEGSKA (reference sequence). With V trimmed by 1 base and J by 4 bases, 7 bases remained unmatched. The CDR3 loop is CSARGASGSLYEQYF. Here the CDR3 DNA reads TGCAGTGCTAGAGGTGCTAGCGGGAGCTTGTACGAGCAGTACTTC.

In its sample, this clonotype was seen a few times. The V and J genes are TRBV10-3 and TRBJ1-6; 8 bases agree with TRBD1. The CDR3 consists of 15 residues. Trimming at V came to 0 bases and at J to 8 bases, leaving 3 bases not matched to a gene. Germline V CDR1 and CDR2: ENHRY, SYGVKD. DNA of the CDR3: TGTGCCATCAGTGAGTCGCCGACAGGGGATTCACCCCTCCACTTT. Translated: CAISESPTGDSPLHF.

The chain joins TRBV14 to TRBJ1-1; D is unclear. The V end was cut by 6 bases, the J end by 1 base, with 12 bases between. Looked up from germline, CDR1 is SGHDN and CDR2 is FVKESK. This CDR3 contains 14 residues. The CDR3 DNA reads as TGTGCCAGCAGTCACCCTATCCCGAACACTGAAGCTTTCTTT. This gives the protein CASSHPIPNTEAFF. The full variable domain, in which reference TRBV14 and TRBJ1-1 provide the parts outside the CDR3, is EAGVTQFPSHSVIEKGQTVTLRCDPISGHDNLYWYRRVMGKEIKFLLHFVKESKQDESGMPNNRFLAERTGGTYSTLKVQPAELEDSGVYFCASSHPIPNTEAFFGQGTRLTVV.

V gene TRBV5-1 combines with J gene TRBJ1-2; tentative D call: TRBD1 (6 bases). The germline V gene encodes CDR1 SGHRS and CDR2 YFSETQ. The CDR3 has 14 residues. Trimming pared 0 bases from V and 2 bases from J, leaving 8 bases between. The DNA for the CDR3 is TGCGCCAGCAGCTTGGCCGGACAGAACTATGGCTACACCTTC. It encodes CASSLAGQNYGYTF.